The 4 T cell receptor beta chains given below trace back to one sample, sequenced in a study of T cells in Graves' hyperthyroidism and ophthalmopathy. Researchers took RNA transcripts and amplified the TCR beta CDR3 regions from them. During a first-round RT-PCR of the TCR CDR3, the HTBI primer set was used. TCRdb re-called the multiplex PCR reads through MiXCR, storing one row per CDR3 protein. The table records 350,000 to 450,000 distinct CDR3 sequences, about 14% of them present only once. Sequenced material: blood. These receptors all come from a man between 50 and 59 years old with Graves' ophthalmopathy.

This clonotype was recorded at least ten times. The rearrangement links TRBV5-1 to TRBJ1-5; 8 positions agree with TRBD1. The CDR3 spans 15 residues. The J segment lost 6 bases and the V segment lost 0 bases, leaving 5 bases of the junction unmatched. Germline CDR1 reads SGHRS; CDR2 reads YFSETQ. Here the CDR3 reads CASSLDAGGSQPQHF. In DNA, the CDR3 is TGCGCCAGCAGCTTGGACGCAGGGGGCAGTCAGCCCCAGCATTTT.

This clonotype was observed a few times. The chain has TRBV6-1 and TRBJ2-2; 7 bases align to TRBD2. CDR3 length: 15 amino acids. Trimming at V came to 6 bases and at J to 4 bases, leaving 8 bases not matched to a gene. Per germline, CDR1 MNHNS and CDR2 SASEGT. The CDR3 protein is CASRILAGSTGELFF. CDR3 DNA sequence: TGTGCCAGCAGAATATTAGCGGGCAGCACCGGGGAGCTGTTTTTT.

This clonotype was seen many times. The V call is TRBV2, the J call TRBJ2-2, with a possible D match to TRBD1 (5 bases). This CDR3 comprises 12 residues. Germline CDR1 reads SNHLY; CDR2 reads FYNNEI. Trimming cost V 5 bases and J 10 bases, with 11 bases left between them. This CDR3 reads CASSRQYSELFF. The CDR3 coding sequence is TGTGCCAGCAGTAGACAGTACTCGGAGCTGTTTTTT. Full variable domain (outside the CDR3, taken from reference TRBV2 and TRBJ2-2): EPEVTQTPSHQVTQMGQEVILRCVPISNHLYFYWYRQILGQKVEFLVSFYNNEISEKSEIFDDQFSVERPDGSNFTLKIRSTKLEDSAMYFCASSRQYSELFFGEGSRLTVL.

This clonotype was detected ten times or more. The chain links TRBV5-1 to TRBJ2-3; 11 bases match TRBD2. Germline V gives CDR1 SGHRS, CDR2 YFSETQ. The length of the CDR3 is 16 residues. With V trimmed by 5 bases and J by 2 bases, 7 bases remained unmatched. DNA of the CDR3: TGCGCCAGCAGTCCCCCACTAGCGGGAGTCACAGATACGCAGTATTTT. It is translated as CASSPPLAGVTDTQYF.